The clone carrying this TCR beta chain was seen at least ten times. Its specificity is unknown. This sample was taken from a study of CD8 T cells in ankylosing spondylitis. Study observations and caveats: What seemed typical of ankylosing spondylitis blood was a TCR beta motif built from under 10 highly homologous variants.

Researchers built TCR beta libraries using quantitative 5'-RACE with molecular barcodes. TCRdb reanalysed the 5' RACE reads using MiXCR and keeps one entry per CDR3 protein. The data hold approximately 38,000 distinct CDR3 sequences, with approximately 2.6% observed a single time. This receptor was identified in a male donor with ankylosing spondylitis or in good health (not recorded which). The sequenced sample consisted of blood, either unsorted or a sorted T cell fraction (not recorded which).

This CDR3 is CASSVGQGAAEQYF. CDR3 nucleotide sequence: TGTGCCAGCAGCGTAGGACAGGGGGCTGCCGAGCAGTACTTC. This chain uses TRBV9 with TRBJ2-7; 10 bases fit TRBD1. CDR1 and CDR2 from the germline V gene are SGDLS and YYNGEE. Trimming cost V 0 bases and J 6 bases; bases outside gene matches: 3. CDR3 length: 14 amino acids.